The 11 T cell receptor beta chains in this list originate from one sample, sequenced in a study of control samples from healthy donors and cancer patients. Produced via immunoSEQ multiplex PCR; TCRdb's table is partial and in-frame only. The table has approximately 70,000 clones, roughly nine tenths seen once. The sample taken for sequencing was PBMCs. Receptors originate from a man aged 55 to 69 with colorectal cancer.

V is TRBV12-3 or TRBV12-4 and J is TRBJ1-3; the D gene is possibly TRBD1 (6 bases). V was cut by 5 bases and J by 7 bases, with 9 bases left in between. The CDR3 consists of 12 residues. Written as DNA, the CDR3 is TGTGCCAGCAGTACAACAGGGAACACCATATATTTT. Its translation is CASSTTGNTIYF.

The chain links TRBV3-1 (or the pseudogene TRBV3-2) to TRBJ2-2; TRBD1 matches at 9 bases. Unmatched junction bases numbered 4, after V lost 2 bases and J lost 3 bases. The CDR3 length is 16 residues. Per germline, CDR1 LGHDT and CDR2 YNNKEL (reference sequence). The CDR3 DNA reads TGTGCCAGCAGCCAAAGGGGACAGGGACACACCGGGGAGCTGTTTTTT. This gives the protein CASSQRGQGHTGELFF.

The count of this clone is one. This chain uses TRBV10-2 with TRBJ1-4, with D hard to call. V lost 6 bases to trimming and J lost 2 bases, with 7 bases between them. This CDR3 region has 13 residues. In germline, CDR1 is WSHSY, CDR2 SAAADI. CDR3 in amino acids: CASRGGTNEKLFF. CDR3 coding DNA: TGCGCCAGCAGGGGAGGGACTAATGAAAAACTGTTTTTT.

V usage is TRBV23-1 and J usage is TRBJ1-6; 9 bases match TRBD1. TRBV23-1 is noted as an ORF with a role that remains uncertain. J was trimmed by 8 bases and V by 2 bases; bases with no gene match: 7. This CDR3 comprises 16 residues. The CDR3 sequence: CASSQRDRAKDSPLHF. CDR3 DNA sequence: TGCGCCAGCAGTCAAAGGGACAGGGCAAAAGATTCACCCCTCCACTTT.

The chain is built from TRBV18 and TRBJ2-5, with a weak D call TRBD1 (6 bases). Trimming pared 3 bases from V and 4 bases from J, leaving 9 bases between. The V gene's germline CDR1 is KGHSH and CDR2 LQKENI. The CDR3 covers 13 residues. The DNA of the CDR3 is TGTGCCAGCTCACCGGGCAGGGGAGAGACCCAGTACTTC. It encodes CASSPGRGETQYF.

The chain is built from TRBV2 and TRBJ1-5; D gene uncertain. CDR1 SNHLY and CDR2 FYNNEI come from the germline V gene. The V and J ends lost 6 bases and 4 bases respectively, with 19 bases between them. CDR3 length equals 16 residues. The CDR3 nucleotides read TGTGCCAGCAGGAGTGAGCCAAGATTGGGGAATCAGCCCCAGCATTTT. It encodes CASRSEPRLGNQPQHF.

The sample holds a few counts of this clone. The V call is TRBV7-9, the J call TRBJ2-1, with 7 bases matching TRBD2. This CDR3 has 15 residues. Trimming cost V 4 bases and J 0 bases; bases outside gene matches: 3. The germline V gene has CDR1 SEHNR and CDR2 FQNEAQ (reference sequence). CDR3 in DNA: TGTGCCAGCAGCTCAAGCGGGGTCTCCTACAATGAGCAGTTCTTC. Encoded protein: CASSSSGVSYNEQFF. The variable domain in full, with the rest retrieved from reference TRBV7-9 and TRBJ2-1, is DTGVSQNPRHKITKRGQNVTFRCDPISEHNRLYWYRQTLGQGPEFLTYFQNEAQLEKSRLLSDRFSAERPKGSFSTLEIQRTEQGDSAMYLCASSSSGVSYNEQFFGPGTRLTVL.

The chain couples TRBV27 to TRBJ1-5; D gene ambiguous. Germline V CDR1 and CDR2: MNHEY, SMNVEV (reference sequence). CDR3 length equals 14 residues. With 5 bases removed from V and 2 bases from J, the gap between germline ends came to 10 bases. The CDR3 reads CASSLTGRNQPQHF. The CDR3 DNA sequence: TGTGCCAGCAGTCTGACTGGCCGCAATCAGCCCCAGCATTTT.

The chain carries TRBV4-1 and TRBJ1-5; the D gene is possibly TRBD1 (5 bases). Between the trimmed V and J ends, which lost 3 bases and 4 bases, there was a span of 19 bases. The germline V gene encodes CDR1 MGHRA and CDR2 YSYEKL. The CDR3 is made up of 17 amino acids. The CDR3 DNA sequence: TGCGCCAGCAGCCAGGGGCCGGCGGGAGTTTTGAATCAGCCCCAGCATTTT. Encoded protein: CASSQGPAGVLNQPQHF.

The rearrangement links TRBV28 to TRBJ2-3; a weak D match, TRBD1 (6 bases). The CDR3 runs to 16 residues. With 1 base removed from V and 4 bases from J, the gap between germline ends came to 15 bases. The germline V gene has CDR1 MDHEN and CDR2 SYDVKM. DNA of the CDR3: TGTGCCAGCAGTTTATACAGGGTTAAGGAGTCAGATACGCAGTATTTT. Protein: CASSLYRVKESDTQYF.

J is TRBJ1-4 and V is TRBV7-9, with D possibly TRBD1 on 6 matching bases. Deletions cut 1 base from V and 6 bases from J, with 12 bases between. The germline gives CDR1 SEHNR, CDR2 FQNEAQ (reference sequence). The CDR3 spans 15 residues. In DNA, the CDR3 is TGTGCCAGCAGCTTAGATGCAGGGGCACATGAAAAACTGTTTTTT. It specifies CASSLDAGAHEKLFF.